What follows is one TCR beta chain and its context. What it recognizes is unknown. This specimen comes from a study of long-term antiretroviral therapy in people with HIV. Findings and limits, study-wide: Diversity measured after ART increased yet remained under transplant donor controls.

With 5 bases clipped from V and 4 bases from J, the junction kept 6 bases outside the gene matches. The length of the CDR3 is 14 residues. CDR1 is SEHNR and CDR2 is FQNEAQ in the germline V gene (reference sequence). Researchers report immunoSEQ v3.0 was run at survey level. Roughly 40,000-50,000 T-cell genomes per sample were the sequencing target. Assay: immunoSEQ multiplex PCR; the TCRdb copy retains only in-frame clones and omits some. The repertoire holds some 28,000 clones, roughly 86% seen once, with 4.8% in the top ten. A minimum of one pre-ART and two post-ART PBMC samples existed for each donor. The samples, holding roughly 0.95-11 million cryopreserved PBMC, were thawed before DNA extraction was carried out.

The sample here was unsorted PBMCs, taken 0.8 years after starting antiretroviral therapy. The chain recombines TRBV7-9 with TRBJ2-3; 7 nucleotides agree with TRBD1. The sequence was obtained from a woman under 40 with HIV. The CDR3 DNA reads as TGTGCCAGCAGCCTCGACAGGGCTGCAGATACGCAGTATTTT. Protein product: CASSLDRAADTQYF.